These 31 T cell receptor beta chains share one sample of origin, sequenced in a study of molecular identifiers for immune sequencing clone quantification. A single record per CDR3 protein comes from TCRdb applying MiXCR to the PCR reads. The sample has some 66,000 distinct CDR3 sequences, about a fifth seen once; the top ten hold 1.4%. Sequenced sample: naive CD8+ T cells from blood, with Jurkat cell RNA spiked in. This sample's subset: FACS-sorted CD8+CD4-CCR7+CD45RA+ naive T cells. These receptors all stem from a human donor in good health. Some libraries in this study had Jurkat cell RNA spiked in.

This clonotype was seen repeatedly, ten times or more. This sequence joins TRBV6-2 or TRBV6-3 and TRBJ2-2, with D perhaps matching TRBD1 or TRBD2 (8 bases each). V was clipped by 5 bases and J by 7 bases, with 44 bases between them. CDR3 length: 24 residues. CDR1 and CDR2 (germline): MNHEY, SVGEGT. The CDR3 DNA is TGTGCCAGCAGTCCCGACCGGGACAGGATTAACGCTTCCCCCGATGTAGCGGGACACGGGGAGCTGTTTTTT. This codes for CASSPDRDRINASPDVAGHGELFF.

This clonotype was counted ten times or more. CDR3 sequence: CASSLGGRGIYNEQFF. The CDR3 DNA is TGTGCCAGCAGCTTGGGGGGCAGGGGCATATACAATGAGCAGTTCTTC. The V gene is TRBV11-2, the J gene TRBJ2-1; D is tentatively TRBD1 or TRBD2 (6 bases each). This CDR3 region has 16 residues. V lost 3 bases, J lost 4 bases, and 16 bases lay in between. Looked up from germline, CDR1 is SGHAT and CDR2 is FQNNGV.

In this sample, this clonotype turned up a few times. This may come from a read error, since a much larger clone is one base off. The rearrangement uses TRBV29-1 and TRBJ1-2; 7 bases match TRBD1. The CDR3 is 10 residues long. Germline V CDR1 and CDR2: SQVTM, ANQGSEA. The CDR3 DNA is TGCAGCGTTGAAGGTACGGGACAGAGCTTC. Translation: CSVEGTGQSF.

On this clonotype itself: A much bigger clone sits one base away, suggesting this may be a read error. This chain uses TRBV2 with TRBJ2-2; 11 positions agree with TRBD1. Per germline, CDR1 SNHLY and CDR2 FYNNEI. The CDR3 totals 15 residues. Losses at the gene ends were 8 bases for V and 5 bases for J; bases not matched to a gene: 7. For the CDR3, the DNA is TGTGCCAGCCGAGGGACAGGGGGACGTACCGGGGAGCTGTTTTTT. Translated, it gives CASRGTGGRTGELFF.

In DNA, the CDR3 is TGTGCCAGCAGTTTACGCGGGCCCTACAATGAGCAGTTCTTC. Its translation is CASSLRGPYNEQFF. The chain couples TRBV28 to TRBJ2-1, with D possibly TRBD2 on 5 matching bases. There are 14 residues in the CDR3. In germline, CDR1 is MDHEN, CDR2 SYDVKM. Trimming took off 2 bases at V and 2 bases at J, with 7 bases between the two ends. Drawing the rest from reference TRBV28 and TRBJ2-1, the complete variable domain is DVKVTQSSRYLVKRTGEKVFLECVQDMDHENMFWYRQDPGLGLRLIYFSYDVKMKEKGDIPEGYSVSREKKERFSLILESASTNQTSMYLCASSLRGPYNEQFFGPGTRLTVL.

With respect to this clonotype: A read error may produce the germline difference seen at one junction end. The V gene is TRBV13, the J gene TRBJ2-2; 10 bases are a match to TRBD2. The V gene's germline CDR1 is PRHDT and CDR2 FYEKMQ (reference sequence). This CDR3 comprises 17 residues. Here the CDR3 reads CASSAISASGSTGKLLF. The CDR3 nucleotides are TGTGCCAGCAGCGCAATTTCGGCTAGCGGGAGTACCGGGAAGCTGCTTTTT.

This clonotype has at least ten counts. The chain carries TRBV11-2 and TRBJ2-4; a possible D gene is TRBD2 (6 bases). Trimming took off 1 base at V and 9 bases at J, with 13 bases between the two ends. The germline gives CDR1 SGHAT, CDR2 FQNNGV. The CDR3 is made up of 14 amino acids. In DNA, the CDR3 is TGTGCCAGCAGCTTAGTGACGGGAGCGGCCATTCAGTACTTC. The encoded protein is CASSLVTGAAIQYF.

The V call is TRBV29-1, the J call TRBJ2-3; D might be TRBD1 (6 bases). This CDR3 region has 11 residues. Per the germline V gene, CDR1 is SQVTM and CDR2 is ANQGSEA. V was pared by 6 bases and J by 8 bases, with 12 bases between. For the CDR3, the DNA is TGCAGCGTGAACAGGGCGGGTACGCAGTATTTT. It translates to CSVNRAGTQYF.

This clonotype was observed a single time. The conserved closing phenylalanine or tryptophan is absent in this CDR3, likely reflecting a read error. This chain joins TRBV24-1 and TRBJ1-2, with no clear D. The CDR3 runs to 14 residues. Trimming pared 9 bases from V and 1 base from J, leaving 14 bases between. Per germline, CDR1 KGHDR and CDR2 SFDVKD. The CDR3 protein is CATQPAEDNYGYTS. CDR3 DNA: TGTGCCACCCAACCGGCGGAGGATAACTATGGCTACACCTCC.

This clonotype was found once. This may be a read error, as it is one base from a much larger clone. V is TRBV15 and J is TRBJ2-7; no reliable D call. This CDR3 has 16 amino acids. Germline V CDR1 and CDR2: LNHNV, YYDKDF (reference sequence). The CDR3 sequence is CATSRDKRFSSYGQYF. DNA for the CDR3: TGTGCCACCAGCAGAGATAAGCGATTCAGCTCCTACGGGCAGTACTTC.

This clonotype was seen at least ten times. The gene calls are TRBV28 and TRBJ1-3; 7 bases map to TRBD1. V dropped 5 bases and J dropped 3; count of bases not matched to a gene: 7. The CDR3 has 15 residues. Germline V gene sequence: CDR1 MDHEN, CDR2 SYDVKM. CDR3 DNA sequence: TGTGCCAGCAGTCCGCCGGGACAGATTGGAAACACCATATATTTT. It codes for CASSPPGQIGNTIYF.

This clonotype was counted at least ten times. This sequence joins TRBV30 and TRBJ2-2; D is possibly TRBD2 (5 bases). From germline, CDR1 is GTSNPN and CDR2 SVGIG (reference sequence). This CDR3 comprises 14 residues. Trimming left V 1 base short and J 4 bases short, with 10 bases between. As DNA, the CDR3 is TGTGCCTGGAGTGCGGCGGCGGGCACCGGGGAGCTGTTTTTT. Its protein product is CAWSAAAGTGELFF.

This clonotype was observed at least ten times. The chain uses TRBV3-1 and TRBJ2-7; D is ambiguous. The CDR3 loop spans 14 amino acids. V was trimmed by 3 bases and J by 0 bases, leaving 9 bases between them. CDR1 and CDR2 (germline): LGHDT, YNNKEL (reference sequence). CDR3 amino acids: CASSQRSSSYEQYF. Here the CDR3 DNA reads TGTGCCAGCAGCCAGAGGAGCAGCTCCTACGAGCAGTACTTC.

Points on this clonotype: This sequence may be a read error, since a much larger clone differs from it by one base. CDR3 sequence: CTSSLRGQGYYNEQFF. The CDR3 nucleotides read TGTACCAGCAGCTTAAGGGGACAGGGATATTACAATGAGCAGTTCTTC. This rearrangement joins TRBV7-2 to TRBJ2-1; 9 bases line up with TRBD1. The CDR3 runs to 16 residues. Germline values: CDR1 SGHTA, CDR2 FQGNSA. Trimming cost V 2 bases and J 4 bases; bases outside gene matches: 6.

Only one count was recorded for this clonotype. The V gene is TRBV12-3 or TRBV12-4, the J gene TRBJ2-3, with D maybe TRBD1 (5 bases). The CDR3 is 15 amino acids. V was cut by 3 bases and J by 3 bases, with 13 bases left in between. Here the CDR3 DNA reads TGTGCCAGCAGTTTTGGGGCCCCAAGGACAGATACGCAGTATTTT. Translation: CASSFGAPRTDTQYF.

V is TRBV19 and J is TRBJ2-1, with D tentatively TRBD1 (5 bases). With 3 bases removed from V and 3 bases from J, the gap between germline ends came to 12 bases. This CDR3 region has 15 residues. Germline loops: CDR1 LNHDA, CDR2 SQIVND (reference sequence). The DNA for the CDR3 is TGTGCCAGTAGTATTATGTGGGGCCACTACAATGAGCAGTTCTTC. This translates into CASSIMWGHYNEQFF.

This clonotype has at least ten counts. The CDR3 coding sequence is TGTGCCACCAGCTACAACGGAAACTTGGAGCAGTTCTTC. This sequence encodes CATSYNGNLEQFF. The rearrangement joins TRBV15 to TRBJ2-1; D gene unclear. The germline V gene encodes CDR1 LNHNV and CDR2 YYDKDF (reference sequence). The CDR3 contains 13 residues. With 5 bases removed from V and 10 bases from J, the gap between germline ends came to 15 bases.

This clonotype was counted ten times or more. The chain uses TRBV27 and TRBJ2-7, with TRBD2 matching over 8 bases. Germline CDR1 MNHEY, CDR2 SMNVEV (reference sequence). J lost 6 bases, V lost 4 bases, and 5 bases had no gene match. The CDR3 is 13 residues long. Here the CDR3 reads CASSWAGGVEQYF. The CDR3 bases are TGTGCCAGCAGTTGGGCGGGGGGAGTCGAGCAGTACTTC.

This clonotype turned up a few times. This may be a read error: a much more frequent sequence differs by one nucleotide. Without the conserved terminal phenylalanine or tryptophan, this CDR3 likely stems from a read error. The chain combines TRBV19 with TRBJ2-3; D perhaps matches TRBD2 (6 bases). Germline V gene sequence: CDR1 LNHDA, CDR2 SQIVND (reference sequence). Trimming cost V 4 bases and J 4 bases, with 12 bases left between them. This CDR3 contains 14 residues. Written as DNA, the CDR3 is TGTGCCAGTAGTACGGCGGGGTCGGCAGATACGCAGTATCTT. It is translated as CASSTAGSADTQYL.

The rearrangement joins TRBV20-1 to TRBJ2-1; TRBD2 aligns across 9 bases. CDR3 length: 16 amino acids. V lost 6 bases to trimming and J lost 3 bases; unmatched junction nucleotides: 12. Per the germline V gene, CDR1 is DFQATT and CDR2 is SNEGSKA (reference sequence). The CDR3 loop reads CSAKTLAGNVYNEQFF. Here the CDR3 DNA reads TGCAGTGCCAAGACTCTAGCGGGAAATGTCTACAATGAGCAGTTCTTC.

This clonotype was counted many times. This chain connects TRBV28 to TRBJ2-2; D not resolved. Trimming shortened V by 6 bases and J by 9 bases, and 8 bases separated the two germline ends. The CDR3 runs 11 residues. Germline assignment: CDR1 MDHEN and CDR2 SYDVKM. The CDR3 reads CASRLRRELFF. The DNA for the CDR3 is TGTGCCAGCAGACTTAGGCGGGAGCTGTTTTTT.

This clonotype was observed at least ten times. This chain's CDR3 is CASSPLAHETQYF. CDR3 sequence (DNA): TGTGCCAGCAGTCCCCTAGCACACGAGACCCAGTACTTC. The V gene is TRBV14, the J gene TRBJ2-5, with D maybe TRBD2 (5 bases). Trimming shortened V by 6 bases and J by 5 bases, and 13 bases separated the two germline ends. Germline V lookup: CDR1 SGHDN, CDR2 FVKESK. CDR3 length: 13 amino acids.

The table lists this clonotype with many counts. The rearrangement links TRBV7-8 to TRBJ2-7; D is possibly TRBD1 or TRBD2 (5 bases each). CDR1 and CDR2 from the germline V gene are SGHVS and FQNEAQ. The CDR3 extends over 16 amino acids. The ends were cut back, 0 bases at V and 4 bases at J, with 16 bases in the middle. The CDR3 region is CASSLALGESPYEQYF. The CDR3 DNA reads TGTGCCAGCAGCTTAGCTTTGGGGGAGTCGCCGTACGAGCAGTACTTC. Full variable domain (remainder filled in from reference TRBV7-8 and TRBJ2-7): GAGVSQSPRYKVAKRGQDVALRCDPISGHVSLFWYQQALGQGPEFLTYFQNEAQLDKSGLPSDRFFAERPEGSVSTLKIQRTQQEDSAVYLCASSLALGESPYEQYFGPGTRLTVT.

This clonotype was seen at least ten times. CDR3 sequence: CASSQVGGYEQYF. CDR3 sequence (DNA): TGCGCCAGCAGCCAAGTCGGGGGTTACGAGCAGTACTTC. The genes are TRBV4-1 and TRBJ2-7; D possibly corresponds to TRBD2 (6 bases). The CDR3 has 13 amino acids. The V gene lost 1 base and the J gene lost 4 bases, with 8 bases spanning the gap. Looked up from germline, CDR1 is MGHRA and CDR2 is YSYEKL.

This clonotype was seen repeatedly, ten times or more. J is TRBJ2-1 and V is TRBV7-8, with TRBD2 matching over 8 bases. The CDR3 loop spans 16 amino acids. The germline V gene has CDR1 SGHVS and CDR2 FQNEAQ. Losses at the gene ends were 0 bases for V and 5 bases for J; bases not matched to a gene: 6. The CDR3 loop reads CASSLAGTSQDNEQFF. CDR3 nucleotide sequence: TGTGCCAGCAGCTTAGCAGGGACTAGTCAAGACAATGAGCAGTTCTTC.

The table lists this clonotype with many counts. The rearrangement joins TRBV2 to TRBJ2-7, with D perhaps matching TRBD2 (6 bases). This CDR3 is built from 14 residues. Per the germline V gene, CDR1 is SNHLY and CDR2 is FYNNEI. Deletions cut 3 bases from V and 2 bases from J, with 11 bases between. The CDR3 DNA reads TGTGCCAGCAGTGATCGGGGGTTCGCCTACGAGCAGTACTTC. This translates into CASSDRGFAYEQYF. The whole variable domain, remainder taken from reference TRBV2 and TRBJ2-7, is EPEVTQTPSHQVTQMGQEVILRCVPISNHLYFYWYRQILGQKVEFLVSFYNNEISEKSEIFDDQFSVERPDGSNFTLKIRSTKLEDSAMYFCASSDRGFAYEQYFGPGTRLTVT.

At least ten counts were recorded for this clonotype. The chain combines TRBV30 with TRBJ2-3; D gene ambiguous. Deletions cut 2 bases from V and 8 bases from J, with 11 bases between. The CDR3 spans 12 residues. CDR1 is GTSNPN, CDR2 SVGIG, per germline (reference sequence). CDR3 amino acids: CAWSFLDPTQYF. The CDR3 DNA reads as TGTGCCTGGAGTTTCCTTGACCCTACGCAGTATTTT.

As to this clonotype: A read error may explain this, as a much larger clone is one base away. This chain uses TRBV4-2 with TRBJ1-2; D is possibly TRBD1 (6 bases). CDR1 and CDR2 (germline): LGHNA, YNFKEQ. This CDR3 has 15 amino acids. Trimming took 0 bases from V and 2 from J, leaving 10 bases between them. CDR3 DNA: TGTGCCAGCAGCCAAGATCAGGGGCAGAACTATGGCTACACCTTC. Translation gives CASSQDQGQNYGYTF.

This clonotype was seen more than once but under ten times. J is TRBJ2-1 and V is TRBV7-3; 13 nucleotides match TRBD2. Looked up from germline, CDR1 is SGHTA and CDR2 is FQGTGA. The CDR3 sequence is 17 residues long. Germline trimming cut 5 bases from V and 9 bases from J; bases unmatched to any gene: 13. Here the CDR3 reads CASSLRTSGSPEGEQFF. CDR3 DNA: TGTGCCAGCAGCCTAAGGACTAGCGGGAGCCCTGAAGGTGAGCAGTTCTTC.

The sample holds one count of this clonotype. Given a much more abundant clone one base away, this may be a read error. The chain is built from TRBV28 and TRBJ2-3, with D unclear. The end of the DNA fits TRBJ1-5 better, so the J call may be wrong. From germline, CDR1 is MDHEN and CDR2 SYDVKM. This CDR3 is 10 amino acids long. The CDR3 coding sequence is TGTGCCAGCAGTTTTGGTACGCAGCATTTT. Translated: CASSFGTQHF.

Only a few counts were recorded for this clonotype. This sequence joins TRBV7-3 and TRBJ2-1, with 14 bases fitting TRBD2. The V gene end was trimmed by 2 bases and the J gene end by 9 bases; junction bases not matched to a gene: 12. The CDR3 runs 18 residues. The germline gives CDR1 SGHTA, CDR2 FQGTGA. CDR3: CASSLEGGLAGERGEQFF. As DNA, the CDR3 is TGTGCCAGCAGCTTAGAGGGGGGACTAGCGGGAGAGCGGGGTGAGCAGTTCTTC.